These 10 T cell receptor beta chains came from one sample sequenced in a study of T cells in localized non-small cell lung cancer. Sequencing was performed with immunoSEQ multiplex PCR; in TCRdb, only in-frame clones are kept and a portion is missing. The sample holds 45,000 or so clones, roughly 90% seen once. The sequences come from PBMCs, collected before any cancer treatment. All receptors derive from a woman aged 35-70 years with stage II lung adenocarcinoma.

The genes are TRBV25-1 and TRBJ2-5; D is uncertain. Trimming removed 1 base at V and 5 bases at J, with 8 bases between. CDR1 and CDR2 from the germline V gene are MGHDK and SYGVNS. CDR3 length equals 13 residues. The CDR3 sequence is CASSEFNRETQYF. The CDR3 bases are TGTGCCAGCAGTGAATTCAACCGGGAGACCCAGTACTTC. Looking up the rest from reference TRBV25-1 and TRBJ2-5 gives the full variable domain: EADIYQTPRYLVIGTGKKITLECSQTMGHDKMYWYQQDPGMELHLIHYSYGVNSTEKGDLSSESTVSRIRTEHFPLTLESARPSHTSQYLCASSEFNRETQYFGPGTRLLVL.

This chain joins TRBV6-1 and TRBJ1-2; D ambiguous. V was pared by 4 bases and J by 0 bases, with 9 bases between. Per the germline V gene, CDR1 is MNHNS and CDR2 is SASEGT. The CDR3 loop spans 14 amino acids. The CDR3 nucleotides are TGTGCCAGCAGTGGCGATTTTACTAACTATGGCTACACCTTC. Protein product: CASSGDFTNYGYTF.

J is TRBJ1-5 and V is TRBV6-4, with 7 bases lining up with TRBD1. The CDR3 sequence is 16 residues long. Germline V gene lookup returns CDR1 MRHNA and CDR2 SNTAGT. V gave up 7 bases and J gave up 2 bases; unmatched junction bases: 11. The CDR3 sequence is CASIFSTGVGNQPQHF. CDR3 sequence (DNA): TGTGCCAGCATTTTTTCTACAGGGGTCGGCAATCAGCCCCAGCATTTT.

The CDR3 DNA reads as TGCGCCAGCAGCTTTCCCTCGGCTAACTATGGCTACACCTTC. Its protein product is CASSFPSANYGYTF. The V and J genes are TRBV5-1 and TRBJ1-2; D unresolved. Germline V gene data show CDR1 as SGHRS and CDR2 as YFSETQ. V gave up 2 bases and J gave up 0 bases, with 8 bases separating them. CDR3 length equals 14 residues.

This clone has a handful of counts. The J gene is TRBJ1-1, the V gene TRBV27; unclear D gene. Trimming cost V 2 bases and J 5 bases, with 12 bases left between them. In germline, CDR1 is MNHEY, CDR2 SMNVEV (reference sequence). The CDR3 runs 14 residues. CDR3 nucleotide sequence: TGTGCCAGCAGTTTACGTGCTACGATGACTGAAGCTTTCTTT. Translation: CASSLRATMTEAFF.

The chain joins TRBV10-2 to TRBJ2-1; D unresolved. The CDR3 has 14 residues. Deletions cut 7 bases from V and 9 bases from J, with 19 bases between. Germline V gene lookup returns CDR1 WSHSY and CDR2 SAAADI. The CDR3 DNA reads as TGCGCCAGCAATAGAGTAGGCGCCCTCGGTGAGCAGTTCTTC. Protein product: CASNRVGALGEQFF.

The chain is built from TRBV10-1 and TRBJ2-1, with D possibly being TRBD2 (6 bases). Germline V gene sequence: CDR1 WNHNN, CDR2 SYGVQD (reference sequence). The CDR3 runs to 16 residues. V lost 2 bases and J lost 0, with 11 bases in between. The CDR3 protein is CASSEARGISYNEQFF. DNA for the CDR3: TGCGCCAGCAGTGAGGCTCGGGGGATCTCCTACAATGAGCAGTTCTTC.

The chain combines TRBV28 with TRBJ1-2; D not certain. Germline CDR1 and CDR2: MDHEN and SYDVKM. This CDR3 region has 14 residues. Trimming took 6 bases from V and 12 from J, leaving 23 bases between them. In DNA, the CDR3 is TGTGCCAGCAGAAGAACCGGGTCAGCTTCGGTTGACACCTTC. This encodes CASRRTGSASVDTF.

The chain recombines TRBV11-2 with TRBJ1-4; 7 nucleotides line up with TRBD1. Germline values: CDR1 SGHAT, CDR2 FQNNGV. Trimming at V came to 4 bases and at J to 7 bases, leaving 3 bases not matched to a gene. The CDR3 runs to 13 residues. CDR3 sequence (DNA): TGTGCCAGCAGCTCTAGGGACAGTGAAAAACTGTTTTTT. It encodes CASSSRDSEKLFF.

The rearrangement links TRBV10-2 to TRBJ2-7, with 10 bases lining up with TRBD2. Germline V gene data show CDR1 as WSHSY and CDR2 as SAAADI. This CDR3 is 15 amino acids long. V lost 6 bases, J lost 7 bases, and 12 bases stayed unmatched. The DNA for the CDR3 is TGCGCCAGCAGGGGGGGGCTAGCGGGAGTCGAAGAGCAGTACTTC. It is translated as CASRGGLAGVEEQYF.